This T cell receptor beta chain appears in the sequencing data of a study of radiotherapy plus CTLA-4 blockade in lung cancer. Whole-study results and caveats: Tumor-origin TCR clones grew in blood after radiotherapy plus ipilimumab. The authors reported that early blood T cell clone dynamics, with interferon-beta, best predicted response.

Patients had chemo-refractory metastatic non-small-cell lung cancer and received focal radiation plus CTLA-4 blockade that used ipilimumab. Some clones are missing from TCRdb's copy, which holds only in-frame ones; the method was immunoSEQ multiplex PCR. Among 83,000 or so clones listed, around 83% were seen once. A note on this clone: What it recognizes is unknown.

CDR3 length: 15 amino acids. Germline lookup yields CDR1 MDHEN and CDR2 SYDVKM. Trimming removed 4 bases from V and 4 bases from J, with 13 bases in between. The chain links TRBV28 to TRBJ1-4; D may be TRBD1 (5 bases). The source was peripheral blood, collected from a patient treated with radiotherapy plus ipilimumab. The receptor was derived from a human donor with non-small cell lung cancer who had stable disease on radiotherapy plus ipilimumab. CDR3 sequence: CASSSPLGGNEKLFF. CDR3 DNA: TGTGCCAGCAGTTCTCCCCTCGGGGGTAATGAAAAACTGTTTTTT.